This T cell receptor (beta chain) emerged from a study of blood T cells in healthy people across ages. Findings and caveats of the study: The study found more naive CD4+ cells and higher diversity in long-lived than aged donors. With donor CMV status unknown, expanded clonotype changes were possibly confounded. PBMCs were not sorted, which prevented a conclusive comparison of naive versus antigen-experienced cells.

The CDR3 sequence is 14 residues long. The germline V gene encodes CDR1 LGHNA and CDR2 YNFKEQ. V was cut by 7 bases and J by 4 bases, with 16 bases left in between. Turning to this clonotype: Its antigen is unidentified.

Combining a sample-barcoded 5' primer with a J-beta primer mix, a second PCR ran for roughly 7 to 11 cycles. There were at least 3 million CDR3-containing paired-end reads obtained from each sample. TCRdb itself ran the 5' RACE reads through MiXCR, one entry per CDR3 protein. The table lists about 1 million distinct CDR3 sequences, more than 35% of them singletons. Sequencing was carried out using blood. The clonotype was recovered from a woman aged 55 to 70 in good health. The genes are TRBV4-2 and TRBJ1-1, with D unclear. Written as DNA, the CDR3 is TGTGCCAGCACCTTAACCCTGGAAAGCACTGAAGCTTTCTTT. This gives the protein CASTLTLESTEAFF.